The clone carrying this TCR beta chain was seen only once. Authors' methods: Nucleated cell number was recorded as an estimate derived from reference gene primer amplification. Profiled with immunoSEQ multiplex PCR; TCRdb holds only in-frame clones, not every one. For V, J and clone size, that table is used; D and trimming come from the DNA. Among approximately 46,000 clones listed, 75% to 90% were seen once. This entry comes from a study of blood T cell repertoires in COVID-19. Turning to the study itself: Samples came from the United States, Italy and Spain, spanning acute and convalescent COVID-19. The cDNA or gDNA used as material had been derived from T cells, B-cell-depleted T cells, or PBMCs.

Sequenced sample: peripheral blood. The TCR originated in a human donor in a cohort sampled during active COVID-19.

The CDR3 loop reads CASSPLGGPLHF. The CDR3 coding sequence is TGTGCCAGCAGCCCCCTCGGGGGTCCCCTCCACTTT. The chain carries TRBV21-1 and TRBJ1-6. TRBV21-1 is marked as a pseudogene. The CDR3 runs 12 residues.